This TCR beta chain was retrieved from a study of T-cell memory formation after mild COVID-19. The authors produced TCR alpha and TCR beta cDNA libraries with sample barcodes and UMIs by 5'RACE using constant-segment primers. MiXCR, applied by TCRdb to the 5' RACE reads, yields one record per CDR3 protein. The table records about 410,000 distinct CDR3 sequences, 23% of them present only once. General observations from the study: CD4+ contracting clones were mainly CM and EM; CD8+ ones, EMRA.

This clonotype was seen just once. Its antigen is currently unknown. Sequencing was performed on PBMCs or a T cell subset sorted from them (not recorded which). The origin of this receptor is an adult woman who had mild COVID-19 (a few samples of this study predate the infection). Cell type and time point are not known.

CDR3 DNA: TGTGCCAGCAGCCACAGGGGGCGCAGAACTGAAGCTTTCTTT. It yields the protein CASSHRGRRTEAFF. The chain couples TRBV12-3 or TRBV12-4 to TRBJ1-1; 9 nucleotides match TRBD1. The length of the CDR3 is 14 residues. V trimming: 6 bases; J trimming: 5 bases; junction bases outside the gene matches: 7.